The present entry profiles one TCR beta chain with its context. This entry belongs to a study of blood T cell repertoires in COVID-19. Whole-study context: From the United States, Italy and Spain came samples of acute and convalescent COVID-19.

Assay: immunoSEQ multiplex PCR; the TCRdb copy retains only in-frame clones and omits some. The sample yields 230,000 or so clones, around 86% seen once. What was sequenced was PBMCs or T cells enriched from blood (not recorded which). The origin of this receptor is a woman in her thirties or forties with acute COVID-19.

CDR3 nucleotide sequence: TGTGCCAGCAGCTCGACCCCGGACAGGGGGGGTGAGCAGTTCTTC. Translated, it gives CASSSTPDRGGEQFF. The chain links TRBV13 to TRBJ2-1, with 10 bases lining up with TRBD1. Trimming removed 4 bases from V and 9 bases from J; junction bases left unmatched: 9. CDR1 and CDR2 (germline): PRHDT, FYEKMQ (reference sequence). The CDR3 has 15 residues.